The 23 T cell receptor beta chains below all came from one sample that was sequenced in a study of tumor-infiltrating lymphocytes in primary liver carcinoma. Total RNA and DNA came together from roughly 20-30 mg of bulk tissue without cell sorting. The template, 500 ng total RNA, yielded TCR beta cDNA made with a constant-region primer. Three-round nested multiplex PCR performed with slightly modified ARM-PCR produced the TCR beta libraries. It was with TRBV1-TRBV30 forward primers and a C-beta reverse primer that the first two PCR rounds were run, at approximately 10 cycles each. TCRdb re-derived calls from the multiplex PCR reads in MiXCR, one entry per CDR3 protein. Here the sample spans some 120,000 distinct CDR3 sequences, about 68% being singletons. Sequencing was carried out using liver tumor tissue from sampling region 1. Stated subset: tumor region T1, superior pole. The receptor set was obtained from a woman in her fifties or sixties with primary liver carcinoma and hepatitis B virus infection.

This clonotype was seen a handful of times. The V call is TRBV28, the J call TRBJ1-1; the D is unclear. The length of the CDR3 is 12 residues. The ends were cut back, 7 bases at V and 2 bases at J, with 8 bases in the middle. Germline assignment: CDR1 MDHEN and CDR2 SYDVKM. The CDR3 loop reads CASMITNTEAFF. For the CDR3, the DNA is TGTGCCAGCATGATAACCAACACTGAAGCTTTCTTT.

This clonotype was counted a few times. The chain uses TRBV28 and TRBJ2-3, with 11 bases that match TRBD2. V shed 8 bases, J shed 1 base, and the junction held 5 bases outside the gene matches. This CDR3 contains 15 residues. In germline, CDR1 is MDHEN, CDR2 SYDVKM. CDR3 sequence (DNA): TGTGCCAGCCGACCGGGACTAGCGGGCACAGATACGCAGTATTTT. Its protein product is CASRPGLAGTDTQYF.

This chain connects TRBV6-2 or TRBV6-3 to TRBJ2-7, with a possible D match to TRBD2 (5 bases). This CDR3 has 13 amino acids. V shed 3 bases and J shed 1 base, with 7 bases lying between them. CDR1 and CDR2 from the germline V gene are MNHEY and SVGEGT. CDR3 region: CASSYAGSYEQYF. The CDR3 DNA reads as TGTGCCAGCAGTTATGCGGGTTCCTACGAGCAGTACTTC.

Regarding this clonotype: A much bigger clone sits one base away, suggesting this may be a read error. As DNA, the CDR3 is TGCAGCGTCGGGCAATTACAGGGGAGAGGCACAGATACGCAGTATTTT. This encodes CSVGQLQGRGTDTQYF. The rearrangement uses TRBV29-1 and TRBJ2-3; 7 nucleotides agree with TRBD1. From germline, CDR1 is SQVTM and CDR2 ANQGSEA. This CDR3 spans 16 amino acids. The V segment lost 6 bases and the J segment 1 base; nucleotides outside the gene matches: 13.

For this clonotype: The junction departs from the called germline gene at one end, perhaps through a read error. The chain is built from TRBV7-9 and TRBJ1-1; 7 nucleotides align to TRBD1. The CDR3 sequence is 14 residues long. Germline CDR1 reads SEHNR; CDR2 reads FQNEAQ (reference sequence). CDR3 in amino acids: CVSSPRQGDTEAFF. CDR3 DNA sequence: TGTGTCAGCAGCCCGCGACAGGGCGACACTGAAGCTTTCTTT.

The sample holds one count of this clonotype. Given the absence of the conserved phenylalanine or tryptophan at the CDR3 end, a read error is likely. It is unclear where the CDR3 begins or ends on the DNA, so no DNA is shown, and the CDR3 is as TCRdb lists it. The rearrangement uses TRBV11-2 and TRBJ2-7; TRBD2 reflects the table's D call only, with no check against the DNA. The CDR3 is made up of 15 amino acids, end residues included. Germline loops: CDR1 SGHAT, CDR2 FQNNGV. The CDR3 spells CASSLERGRLAMQHL.

This clonotype was counted at least ten times. The chain couples TRBV4-1 to TRBJ2-7, with unresolved D. CDR3 length: 14 amino acids. Germline loops: CDR1 MGHRA, CDR2 YSYEKL. Trimming shortened V by 1 base and J by 1 base, and 8 bases separated the two germline ends. The CDR3 bases are TGCGCCAGCAGCCAAGCGGAGACATCCTACGAGCAGTACTTC. It is translated as CASSQAETSYEQYF.

Details on this clonotype: Here the CDR3 omits its conserved ending phenylalanine or tryptophan, so a read error is the likely source. Because the CDR3's place on the DNA is in doubt, the DNA is left out and the CDR3 is given as listed by TCRdb. The chain employs TRBV29-1 and TRBJ1-2; TRBD1 is taken as the D call from the table, unchecked against the DNA. The germline V gene encodes CDR1 SQVTM and CDR2 ANQGSEA. The CDR3 is 11 residues long, counting both termini. This CDR3 reads CNLLGGDGYTL.

As for this clonotype: This may come from a read error, since a much larger clone is one base off. The chain employs TRBV6-1 and TRBJ2-6; tentatively, D is TRBD2 (5 bases). The germline CDR1 and CDR2 sequences are MNHNS and SASEGT. This CDR3 is 16 amino acids long. Trimming cost V 3 bases and J 4 bases, with 13 bases left between them. The CDR3 loop reads CASSERAPRGANVLTF. The CDR3 region has the DNA TGTGCCAGCAGTGAGAGGGCCCCTCGGGGGGCCAACGTCCTGACTTTC.

This clonotype has at least ten counts. CDR3: CASGGQRGYTF. In DNA, the CDR3 is TGTGCCAGCGGGGGGCAGCGTGGCTACACCTTC. The genes are TRBV12-3 or TRBV12-4 and TRBJ1-2; D is perhaps TRBD1 (6 bases). The germline V and J ends were trimmed by 8 bases and 7 bases, with 11 bases remaining between them. This CDR3 region has 11 residues.

The V and J genes are TRBV11-2 and TRBJ2-4; D remains unclear. Per the germline V gene, CDR1 is SGHAT and CDR2 is FQNNGV. The CDR3 consists of 14 residues. V lost 6 bases, J lost 3 bases, and 12 bases lay in between. CDR3 DNA: TGTGCCAGCAGTGCCGGAGCTAACAAAAACATTCAGTACTTC. This gives the protein CASSAGANKNIQYF.

Of note for this clonotype: One end of the junction is discordant with germline, which a read error may explain. The chain has TRBV5-1 and TRBJ2-1, with 9 bases aligning to TRBD2. The CDR3 covers 15 residues. Germline V gene data show CDR1 as SGHRS and CDR2 as YFSETQ. The CDR3 DNA reads as TGCGCCAGCAGCTTGCAGGCGGGAGGGCGCAATGAGCGGTTCTTC. It translates to CASSLQAGGRNERFF. The whole variable domain, remainder taken from reference TRBV5-1 and TRBJ2-1, is KAGVTQTPRYLIKTRGQQVTLSCSPISGHRSVSWYQQTPGQGLQFLFEYFSETQRNKGNFPGRFSGRQFSNSRSEMNVSTLELGDSALYLCASSLQAGGRNERFFGPGTRLTVL.

This clonotype came up many times. V and J are TRBV6-5 and TRBJ1-6; D is undetermined. The ends were cut back, 5 bases at V and 9 bases at J, with 14 bases in the middle. CDR3 length: 14 residues. CDR1 MNHEY and CDR2 SVGAGI come from the germline V gene. This CDR3 is CASSGRGFTSPLHF. In DNA, the CDR3 is TGTGCCAGCAGTGGGAGAGGGTTTACTTCACCCCTCCACTTT.

Note on this clonotype: Lacking the conserved final phenylalanine or tryptophan, this CDR3 likely reflects a read error. The rearrangement joins TRBV29-1 to TRBJ2-5; no reliable D call. CDR1 and CDR2 from the germline V gene are SQVTM and ANQGSEA. The CDR3 consists of 12 residues. The CDR3 loop is CSIELSKETQYV. DNA of the CDR3: TGCAGCATTGAATTATCCAAAGAGACCCAGTACGTC.

This chain links TRBV6-5 with TRBJ1-2, with a weak D call TRBD1 (5 bases). The CDR3 consists of 15 residues. V was cut by 6 bases and J by 3 bases, with 17 bases left in between. CDR1 is MNHEY and CDR2 is SVGAGI in the germline V gene. CDR3: CASSFGHIGDYGYTF. For the CDR3, the DNA is TGTGCCAGCAGCTTCGGACATATTGGGGACTATGGCTACACCTTC.

This clonotype was found many times. The genes are TRBV7-8 and TRBJ2-1; no firm D call. Germline-derived CDR1 and CDR2 are SGHVS and FQNEAQ. The CDR3 runs to 16 residues. Trimming took 5 bases from V and 4 from J, leaving 18 bases between them. In DNA, the CDR3 is TGTGCCAGCAGCAAATTCACTCGGAACAGTTACAATGAGCAGTTCTTC. It encodes CASSKFTRNSYNEQFF.

This rearrangement joins TRBV24-1 to TRBJ2-7, with D perhaps TRBD2 (5 bases). Trimming shortened V by 3 bases and J by 1 base, and 6 bases separated the two germline ends. The CDR3 is 13 amino acids. The germline V gene encodes CDR1 KGHDR and CDR2 SFDVKD. CDR3 residues: CATSDKRSYEQYF. Here the CDR3 DNA reads TGTGCCACCAGTGATAAGCGGTCCTACGAGCAGTACTTC.

As concerns this clonotype: One junction end disagrees with the germline gene, perhaps due to a read error. This chain joins TRBV4-2 and TRBJ2-1; 7 nucleotides match TRBD2. The germline gives CDR1 LGHNA, CDR2 YNFKEQ. The CDR3 covers 15 residues. The CDR3 protein is CASNPRGGRGNEEFF. The CDR3, as DNA: TGTGCCAGCAACCCTAGGGGCGGGAGAGGGAATGAGGAGTTCTTC.

The rearrangement joins TRBV6-5 to TRBJ2-7, with D maybe TRBD1 (5 bases). V lost 7 bases, J lost 4 bases, and 14 bases lay in between. The germline V gene has CDR1 MNHEY and CDR2 SVGAGI. The CDR3 sequence is 13 residues long. In DNA form, the CDR3 reads TGTGCCAGCAAAAAAGGGGCCGCATACGAGCAGTACTTC. Its translation: CASKKGAAYEQYF.

This rearrangement joins TRBV7-8 to TRBJ2-1; D uncertain. The CDR3 length is 15 residues. Germline CDR1 and CDR2: SGHVS and FQNEAQ. V was shortened by 2 bases and J by 2 bases, with 10 bases between the two germline ends. The chain's CDR3 is CASSLITGTYNEQFF. For the CDR3, the DNA is TGTGCCAGCAGCTTAATCACTGGAACCTACAATGAGCAGTTCTTC.

Regarding this clonotype: One base away lies a much larger clone, so this may be a sequencing read error. The CDR3 here is CASRERQTNEQYF. In DNA form, the CDR3 reads TGTGCCAGCCGCGAGAGACAGACAAACGAGCAGTACTTC. V gene TRBV6-5 combines with J gene TRBJ2-7; maybe TRBD1 (5 bases). Per germline, CDR1 MNHEY and CDR2 SVGAGI. The CDR3 consists of 13 residues. The V end lost 8 bases, the J end lost 5 bases, and 16 bases lay between the germline ends.

The V call is TRBV18, the J call TRBJ2-5, with TRBD2 matching over 8 bases. The CDR3 runs 19 residues. The germline CDR1 and CDR2 sequences are KGHSH and LQKENI. V lost 3 bases, J lost 3 bases, and 18 bases stayed unmatched. DNA of the CDR3: TGTGCCAGCTCACCGCCAAGGTCTACGGGAGGGCCTTCAAAAGAGACCCAGTACTTC. It is translated as CASSPPRSTGGPSKETQYF.

Notes on this clonotype: One end of the junction is discordant with germline, which a read error may explain. V gene TRBV12-3 or TRBV12-4 combines with J gene TRBJ2-1, with 10 bases aligning to TRBD2. The CDR3 runs 17 residues. CDR3 protein: CASSFLAGVTSYNDQFF. The DNA for the CDR3 is TGTGCCAGCAGTTTTCTAGCGGGAGTTACCTCCTACAATGATCAGTTCTTC.